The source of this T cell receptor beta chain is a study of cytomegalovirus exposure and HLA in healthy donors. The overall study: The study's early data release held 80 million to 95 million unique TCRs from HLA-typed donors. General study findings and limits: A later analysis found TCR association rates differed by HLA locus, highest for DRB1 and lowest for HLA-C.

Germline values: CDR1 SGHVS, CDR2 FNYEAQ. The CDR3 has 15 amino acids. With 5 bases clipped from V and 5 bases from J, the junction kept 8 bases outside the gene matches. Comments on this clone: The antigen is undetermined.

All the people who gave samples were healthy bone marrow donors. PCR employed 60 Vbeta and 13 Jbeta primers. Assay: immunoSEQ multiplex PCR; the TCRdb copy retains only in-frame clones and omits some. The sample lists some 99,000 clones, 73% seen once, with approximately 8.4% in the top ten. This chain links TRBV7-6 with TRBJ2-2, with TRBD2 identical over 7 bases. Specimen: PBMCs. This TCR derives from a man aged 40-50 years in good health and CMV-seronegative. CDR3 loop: CASSPLGGRTGELFF. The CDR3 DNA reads TGTGCCAGCAGCCCCCTGGGGGGGAGGACCGGGGAGCTGTTTTTT.